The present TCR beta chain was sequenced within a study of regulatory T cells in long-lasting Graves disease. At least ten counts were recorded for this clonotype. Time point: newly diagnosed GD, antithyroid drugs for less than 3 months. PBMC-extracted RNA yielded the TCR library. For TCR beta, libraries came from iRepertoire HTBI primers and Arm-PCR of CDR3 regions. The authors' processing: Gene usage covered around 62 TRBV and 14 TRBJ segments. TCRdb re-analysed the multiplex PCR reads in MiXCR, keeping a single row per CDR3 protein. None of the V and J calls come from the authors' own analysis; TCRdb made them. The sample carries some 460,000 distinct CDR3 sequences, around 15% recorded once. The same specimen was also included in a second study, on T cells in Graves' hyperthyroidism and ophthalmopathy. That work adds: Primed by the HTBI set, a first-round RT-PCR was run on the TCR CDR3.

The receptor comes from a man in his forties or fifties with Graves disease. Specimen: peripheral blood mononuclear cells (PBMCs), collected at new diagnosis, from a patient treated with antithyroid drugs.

The CDR3 here is CASSDASGITDTQYF. The DNA for the CDR3 is TGTGCCAGCAGTGACGCTAGCGGGATCACAGATACGCAGTATTTT. The chain uses TRBV2 and TRBJ2-3; TRBD2 matches 9 bases. The germline gives CDR1 SNHLY, CDR2 FYNNEI. The J segment lost 2 bases and the V segment lost 3 bases, leaving 3 bases of the junction unmatched. The CDR3 totals 15 residues.